This passage covers 28 T cell receptor beta chains from one sample sequenced in a study of cytomegalovirus exposure and HLA in healthy donors. With 60 Vbeta and 13 Jbeta primers, the PCR was carried out. TCRdb keeps only in-frame clones here, not all; method: immunoSEQ multiplex PCR. This sample has about 140,000 clones, with roughly 76% found just once. Material for sequencing was PBMCs. The receptor set was obtained from a human donor in good health.

The V and J genes are TRBV28 and TRBJ1-1; D unresolved. Trimming shortened V by 7 bases and J by 3 bases, and 6 bases separated the two germline ends. This CDR3 has 11 amino acids. From germline, CDR1 is MDHEN and CDR2 SYDVKM. The CDR3 sequence: CASNLHTEAFF. In DNA, the CDR3 is TGTGCCAGCAACTTACACACTGAAGCTTTCTTT.

This clone was detected only a few times. The rearrangement links TRBV7-9 to TRBJ1-1; possibly TRBD1 for D (6 bases). The germline CDR1 and CDR2 sequences are SEHNR and FQNEAQ (reference sequence). This CDR3 has 14 amino acids. V was shortened by 1 base and J by 6 bases, with 12 bases between the two germline ends. For the CDR3, the DNA is TGTGCCAGCAGCTTAGTAGGGGGAAGGGCTGAAGCTTTCTTT. This gives the protein CASSLVGGRAEAFF.

This sequence joins TRBV7-2 and TRBJ2-7; 10 bases agree with TRBD1. After removal of 5 bases from V and 3 bases from J, the junction contained 7 bases not matched to a gene. This CDR3 is 15 amino acids long. Germline CDR1 reads SGHTA; CDR2 reads FQGNSA. CDR3 residues: CASSEGDRGLYEQYF. The DNA for the CDR3 is TGTGCCAGCAGCGAGGGTGACAGGGGGCTCTACGAGCAGTACTTC.

The table lists this clone with a few counts. This rearrangement joins TRBV11-2 to TRBJ2-1; TRBD2 is a possible D gene (6 bases). The V and J ends lost 1 base and 6 bases respectively, with 16 bases between them. The CDR3 is 16 residues long. Germline values: CDR1 SGHAT, CDR2 FQNNGV. The CDR3: CASSLGFGGPGNEQFF. The CDR3 DNA is TGTGCCAGCAGCTTAGGATTCGGGGGTCCGGGCAATGAGCAGTTCTTC.

The chain is built from TRBV30 and TRBJ2-2; tentatively, D is TRBD2 (5 bases). V gave up 5 bases and J gave up 8 bases, with 9 bases separating them. CDR1 is GTSNPN, CDR2 SVGIG, per germline (reference sequence). The CDR3 runs to 11 residues. Here the CDR3 reads CAWDSGGELFF. The CDR3 coding sequence is TGTGCCTGGGATTCGGGGGGGGAGCTGTTTTTT. Full variable domain (outside the CDR3, taken from reference TRBV30 and TRBJ2-2): SQTIHQWPATLVQPVGSPLSLECTVEGTSNPNLYWYRQAAGRGLQLLFYSVGIGQISSEVPQNLSASRPQDRQFILSSKKLLLSDSGFYLCAWDSGGELFFGEGSRLTVL.

J is TRBJ2-7 and V is TRBV5-5; TRBD2 aligns across 7 bases. V lost 0 bases to trimming and J lost 2 bases; unmatched junction nucleotides: 5. The CDR3 is 15 residues long. Germline CDR1 and CDR2: SGHKS and YYEKEE (reference sequence). CDR3 residues: CASSLVASGAYEQYF. CDR3 nucleotide sequence: TGTGCCAGCAGCTTGGTCGCTAGCGGTGCCTACGAGCAGTACTTC.

The DNA of the CDR3 is TGTGCCAGCAGCAGAATGGGACAGGGGTATGGCTACACCTTC. It is translated as CASSRMGQGYGYTF. The chain joins TRBV9 to TRBJ1-2; 10 bases are a match to TRBD1. The V gene's germline CDR1 is SGDLS and CDR2 YYNGEE. The J segment lost 5 bases and the V segment lost 4 bases, leaving 5 bases of the junction unmatched. The CDR3 runs 14 residues.

The CDR3 region has the DNA TGCAGCGTTGAAAGACCGGGCGGAGGGACCCAGTACTTC. Encoded protein: CSVERPGGGTQYF. This chain links TRBV29-1 with TRBJ2-5; D might be TRBD2 (5 bases). The CDR3 contains 13 residues. Trimming pared 2 bases from V and 7 bases from J, leaving 14 bases between. CDR1 is SQVTM, CDR2 ANQGSEA, per germline.

This clone came up once. This chain uses TRBV28 with TRBJ2-7, with D perhaps TRBD1 (5 bases). Germline loops: CDR1 MDHEN, CDR2 SYDVKM. The CDR3 runs 13 residues. With 3 bases removed from V and 1 base from J, the gap between germline ends came to 7 bases. CDR3 amino acids: CASSLGQSYEQYF. Written as DNA, the CDR3 is TGTGCCAGCAGTTTGGGGCAGTCCTACGAGCAGTACTTC.

The chain joins TRBV6-6 to TRBJ2-7; 8 bases are a match to TRBD1. The germline gives CDR1 MNHNY, CDR2 SVGAGI (reference sequence). J gave up 3 bases and V 6 bases, and 4 bases lay outside the gene matches. The CDR3 loop spans 13 amino acids. The CDR3 sequence: CASSPDRDYEQYF. CDR3 sequence (DNA): TGTGCCAGCAGCCCGGACAGGGACTACGAGCAGTACTTC.

The V call is TRBV7-9, the J call TRBJ1-1; D gene ambiguous. The CDR3 contains 15 residues. Trimming stripped 4 bases from V and 2 bases from J, with 14 bases between. From germline, CDR1 is SEHNR and CDR2 FQNEAQ (reference sequence). CDR3 in amino acids: CASSSYPESNTEAFF. DNA of the CDR3: TGTGCCAGCAGCTCATACCCGGAGAGTAACACTGAAGCTTTCTTT.

The rearrangement uses TRBV28 and TRBJ1-6; 9 nucleotides line up with TRBD1. The CDR3 has 15 residues. V lost 6 bases, J lost 9 bases, and 9 bases stayed unmatched. Germline loops: CDR1 MDHEN, CDR2 SYDVKM. CDR3: CASSSQTGGISPLHF. CDR3 DNA: TGTGCCAGCAGCTCCCAGACAGGGGGTATTTCACCCCTCCACTTT.

This chain joins TRBV30 and TRBJ2-1, with D hard to call. CDR3 length: 11 residues. Trimming shortened V by 3 bases and J by 10 bases, and 10 bases separated the two germline ends. Germline values: CDR1 GTSNPN, CDR2 SVGIG (reference sequence). CDR3 sequence reads: CAWRGYGEQFF. The CDR3 bases are TGTGCCTGGAGGGGTTACGGGGAGCAGTTCTTC.

CDR3 residues: CASTRGFGEKLFF. The CDR3 nucleotides are TGCGCCAGCACCAGGGGATTCGGTGAAAAACTGTTTTTT. The V gene is TRBV5-1, the J gene TRBJ1-4; tentatively, D is TRBD1 (6 bases). From germline, CDR1 is SGHRS and CDR2 YFSETQ. The CDR3 has 13 amino acids. V lost 6 bases to trimming and J lost 7 bases, with 13 bases between them.

The sample holds a few counts of this clone. The gene calls are TRBV25-1 and TRBJ2-3; 9 nucleotides agree with TRBD2. This CDR3 contains 17 residues. The germline V gene encodes CDR1 MGHDK and CDR2 SYGVNS. V shed 3 bases and J 5 bases; nucleotides not matched to a gene: 12. CDR3 loop: CASSDSLLAGVVDTQYF. The CDR3 DNA is TGTGCCAGCAGTGATAGCCTCTTAGCGGGAGTAGTAGATACGCAGTATTTT.

V and J are TRBV7-6 and TRBJ2-2; D remains unclear. Trimming shortened V by 5 bases and J by 2 bases, and 6 bases separated the two germline ends. In germline, CDR1 is SGHVS, CDR2 FNYEAQ. There are 13 residues in the CDR3. Written as DNA, the CDR3 is TGTGCCAGCAGCACTCTTAACACCGGGGAGCTGTTTTTT. It encodes CASSTLNTGELFF.

This chain connects TRBV28 to TRBJ1-3; TRBD1 aligns across 10 bases. Trimming took 6 bases from V and 5 from J; bases not matched to a gene: 7. The CDR3 length is 15 residues. CDR1 MDHEN and CDR2 SYDVKM come from the germline V gene. CDR3 in DNA: TGTGCCAGCAGCCAGGGACAGGGGAAGAGAAACACCATATATTTT. This codes for CASSQGQGKRNTIYF.

The chain recombines TRBV5-4 with TRBJ2-5; the match to TRBD1 covers 9 bases. From germline, CDR1 is SGHNT and CDR2 YYREEE (reference sequence). The V and J ends lost 4 bases and 4 bases, in that order; junction bases with no gene match: 8. There are 15 residues in the CDR3. CDR3 nucleotides: TGTGCCAGCAGCCTCAGGACAGGGGCCCGAGAGACCCAGTACTTC. This codes for CASSLRTGARETQYF.

There are a few counts of this clone. J is TRBJ1-3 and V is TRBV15; no firm D call. The CDR3 spans 17 residues. Per germline, CDR1 LNHNV and CDR2 YYDKDF (reference sequence). Trimming pared 0 bases from V and 1 base from J, leaving 13 bases between. The CDR3 sequence is CATSRDRLQSSGNTIYF. The DNA for the CDR3 is TGTGCCACCAGCAGAGATAGACTCCAATCTTCTGGAAACACCATATATTTT.

V is TRBV27 and J is TRBJ2-7; a possible D gene is TRBD2 (5 bases). V was trimmed by 6 bases and J by 7 bases, leaving 16 bases between them. CDR3 length equals 13 residues. Germline V gene sequence: CDR1 MNHEY, CDR2 SMNVEV (reference sequence). The CDR3 region has the DNA TGTGCCAGCAGGAAACGGCCGGGGTGGGAGCAGTACTTC. It translates to CASRKRPGWEQYF.

On this clone: At one end, the junction sequence differs from germline, possibly due to a read error. The rearrangement joins TRBV7-9 to TRBJ2-1, with TRBD2 matching 8 bases. The CDR3 loop spans 15 amino acids. The V gene's germline CDR1 is SEHNR and CDR2 FQNEAQ (reference sequence). DNA for the CDR3: TGCGCTCAAGCTTATGGAGTAGCGGGATACAATGAGCAGTTCTTC. Protein sequence: CAQAYGVAGYNEQFF.

This chain connects TRBV9 to TRBJ2-7; TRBD1 might be the D (6 bases). The CDR3 loop spans 16 amino acids. V was cut by 0 bases and J by 7 bases, with 20 bases left in between. CDR1 SGDLS and CDR2 YYNGEE come from the germline V gene. The CDR3 loop reads CASSVGVQGSPGEQYF. CDR3 DNA: TGTGCCAGCAGCGTAGGGGTGCAGGGGTCCCCGGGTGAGCAGTACTTC.

This clone came up a few times. The V call is TRBV21-1, the J call TRBJ2-7; the D call TRBD1 from the table was never checked on the DNA. TRBV21-1 has pseudogene status. The CDR3 is made up of 12 amino acids. The CDR3 reads CASRDRTRAQYF. The DNA for the CDR3 is TGTGCCAGCAGGGACAGGACGAGAGCGCAGTACTTC.

This clone was detected only a few times. This rearrangement joins TRBV5-1 to TRBJ1-1, with TRBD1 matching over 8 bases. The CDR3 totals 13 residues. Germline V lookup: CDR1 SGHRS, CDR2 YFSETQ. J was trimmed by 5 bases and V by 4 bases; bases with no gene match: 4. The CDR3 DNA follows: TGCGCCAGCAGCCCGGACAGGGTTACTGAAGCTTTCTTT. Amino acid sequence: CASSPDRVTEAFF.

This clone is medium-sized (0.01 to 0.1%) in the sample. The junction departs from germline at one end; a sequencing error may be responsible. The chain links TRBV6-4 to TRBJ2-5; 8 nucleotides line up with TRBD1. CDR3 length equals 14 residues. Looked up from germline, CDR1 is MRHNA and CDR2 is SNTAGT. CDR3 amino acids: CATSPGQDQETQYF. CDR3 DNA sequence: TGTGCCACCAGTCCGGGACAGGACCAAGAGACCCAGTACTTC.

This clone was detected a few times. The V and J genes are TRBV4-1 and TRBJ1-1; D is ambiguous. The CDR3 sequence is 13 residues long. V lost 4 bases, J lost 4 bases, and 10 bases lay in between. Germline CDR1 reads MGHRA; CDR2 reads YSYEKL. The CDR3 DNA reads as TGCGCCAGCAGCCCGGAACAGAGCACTGAAGCTTTCTTT. It specifies CASSPEQSTEAFF.

The V call is TRBV5-1, the J call TRBJ2-1; 9 nucleotides line up with TRBD1. V was pared by 3 bases and J by 8 bases, with 6 bases of the junction left unmatched. Germline V gene data show CDR1 as SGHRS and CDR2 as YFSETQ. CDR3 length: 14 amino acids. The CDR3 DNA sequence: TGCGCCAGCAGCTCATACAGGGGGCGGGATGAGCAGTTCTTC. This sequence encodes CASSSYRGRDEQFF.

This clone appeared a single time. This chain connects TRBV19 to TRBJ1-2; perhaps TRBD1 as D (5 bases). Germline V gene data show CDR1 as LNHDA and CDR2 as SQIVND (reference sequence). Trimming removed 3 bases at V and 4 bases at J, with 12 bases between. CDR3 length equals 14 residues. The CDR3 DNA sequence: TGTGCCAGTAGTATCGGACAAAATCTCTATGGCTACACCTTC. Translated: CASSIGQNLYGYTF.